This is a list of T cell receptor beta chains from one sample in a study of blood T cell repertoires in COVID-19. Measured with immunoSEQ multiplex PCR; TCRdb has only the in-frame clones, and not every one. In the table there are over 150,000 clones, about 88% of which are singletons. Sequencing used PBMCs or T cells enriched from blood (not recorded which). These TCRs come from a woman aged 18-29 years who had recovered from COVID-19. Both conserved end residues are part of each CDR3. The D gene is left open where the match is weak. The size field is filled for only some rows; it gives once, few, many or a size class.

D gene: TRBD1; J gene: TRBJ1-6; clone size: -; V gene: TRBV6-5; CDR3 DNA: TGTGCCAGCAGTTACTCTGGGACAGGGGCTGGTCCCCTCCACTTT; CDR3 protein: CASSYSGTGAGPLHF
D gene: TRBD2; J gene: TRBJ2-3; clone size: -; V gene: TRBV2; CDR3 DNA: TGTGCCAGCAGTGTACTAGCGGGAGTCACAGATACGCAGTATTTT; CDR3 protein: CASSVLAGVTDTQYF
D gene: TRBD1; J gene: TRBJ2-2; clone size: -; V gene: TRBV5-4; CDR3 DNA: TGTGCCAGCAGCTGGGACAGGGGTAGCACCGGGGAGCTGTTTTTT; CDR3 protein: CASSWDRGSTGELFF
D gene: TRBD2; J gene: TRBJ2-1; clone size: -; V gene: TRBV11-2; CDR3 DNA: TGTGCCAGCAGCTCAATAGCGGGGGGGTCCTTTGAGCAGTTCTTC; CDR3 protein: CASSSIAGGSFEQFF
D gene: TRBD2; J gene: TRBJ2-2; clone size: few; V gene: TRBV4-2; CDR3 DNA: TGTGCCAGCAGCCAAGACGCTAGCGGGACGGGCACCGGGGAGCTGTTTTTT; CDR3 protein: CASSQDASGTGTGELFF
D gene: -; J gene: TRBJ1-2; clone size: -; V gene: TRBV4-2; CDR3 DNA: TGTGCCAGCAGCCAAGAGGGTAGGGGCGCACACTATGGCTACACCTTC; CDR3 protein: CASSQEGRGAHYGYTF
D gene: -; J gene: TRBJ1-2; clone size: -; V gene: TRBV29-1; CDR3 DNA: TGCAGCGTTGTGTATCTAGATGGCTACACCTTC; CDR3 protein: CSVVYLDGYTF
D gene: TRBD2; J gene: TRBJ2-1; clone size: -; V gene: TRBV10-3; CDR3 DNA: TGTGCCACCCTAGCGGGAGGGTACAATGAGCAGTTCTTC; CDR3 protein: CATLAGGYNEQFF
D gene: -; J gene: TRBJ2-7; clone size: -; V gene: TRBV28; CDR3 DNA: TGTGCCAGCAGTCCGACCCCCAAGGCAGGCCCTTGGGAGTACTTC; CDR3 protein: CASSPTPKAGPWEYF
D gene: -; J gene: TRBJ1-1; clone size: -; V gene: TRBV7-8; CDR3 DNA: TGTGCCAGCAGCAACCGACAGACCATGAACACTGAAGCTTTCTTT; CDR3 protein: CASSNRQTMNTEAFF
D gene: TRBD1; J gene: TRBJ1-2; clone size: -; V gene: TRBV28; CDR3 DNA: TGTGCCAGCAGAGTCCCCGGGACAGGGGGCTATGGCTACACCTTC; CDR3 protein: CASRVPGTGGYGYTF
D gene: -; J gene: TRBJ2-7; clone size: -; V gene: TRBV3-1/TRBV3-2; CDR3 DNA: TGTGCCAGCAGCCAACATCAGGTGATCGGGACAGAGCAGTACTTC; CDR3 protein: CASSQHQVIGTEQYF
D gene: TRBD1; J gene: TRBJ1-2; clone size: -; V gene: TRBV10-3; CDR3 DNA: TGTGCCATCAGTGAGTCGAGGACAGGGACGGATGGCTACACCTTC; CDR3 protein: CAISESRTGTDGYTF
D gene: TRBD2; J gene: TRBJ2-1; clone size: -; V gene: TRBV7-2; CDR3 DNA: TGTGCCAGCAGCTTTAGCGGGAGCACGAGCTCCTACAATGAGCAGTTCTTC; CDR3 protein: CASSFSGSTSSYNEQFF
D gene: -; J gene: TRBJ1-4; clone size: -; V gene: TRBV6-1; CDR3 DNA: TGTGCCAGCAGTGAACTCGTAATTGGGGAGTATAATGAAAAACTGTTTTTT; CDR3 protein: CASSELVIGEYNEKLFF
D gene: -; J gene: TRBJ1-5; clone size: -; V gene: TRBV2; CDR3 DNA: TGTGCCAGCGTTCGAGACAAAGTAAATCAGCCCCAGCATTTT; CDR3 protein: CASVRDKVNQPQHF
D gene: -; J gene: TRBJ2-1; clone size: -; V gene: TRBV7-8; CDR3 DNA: TGTGCCAGCAGCTTATTTGCCGATCTAGCGAACCACAATGAGCAGTTCTTC; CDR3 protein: CASSLFADLANHNEQFF
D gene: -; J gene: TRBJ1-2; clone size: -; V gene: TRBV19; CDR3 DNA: TGTGCCAGTAGCCCTCTAGCCCCCGTCGATGGCTACACCTTC; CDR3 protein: CASSPLAPVDGYTF
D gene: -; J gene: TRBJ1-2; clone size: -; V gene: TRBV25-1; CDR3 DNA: TGTGCCAGTACAAGGGGATCCAACTATGGCTACACCTTC; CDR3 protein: CASTRGSNYGYTF
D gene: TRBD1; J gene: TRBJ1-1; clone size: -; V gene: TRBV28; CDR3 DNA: TGTGCCAGCAGAACAACAGGGGTGAACACTGAAGCTTTCTTT; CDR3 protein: CASRTTGVNTEAFF
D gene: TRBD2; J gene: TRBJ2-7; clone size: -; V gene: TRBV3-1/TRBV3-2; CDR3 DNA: TGTGCCAGCAGCCAAGTTAGCGGGGGGGCCGGCGAGCAGTACTTC; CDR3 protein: CASSQVSGGAGEQYF
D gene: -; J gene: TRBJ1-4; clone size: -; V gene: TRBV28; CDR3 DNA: TGTGCCAGCAGTTCCCCTTCGGGGGTGGGTAATGAAAAACTGTTTTTT; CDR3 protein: CASSSPSGVGNEKLFF
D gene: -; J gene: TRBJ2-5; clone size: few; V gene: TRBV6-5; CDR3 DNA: TGTGCCAGCAGTCCCGAACTATTATCGACCCAGTACTTC; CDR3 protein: CASSPELLSTQYF
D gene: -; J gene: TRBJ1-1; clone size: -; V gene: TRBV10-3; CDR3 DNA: TGTGCCATCAGCCAGCCGGGGAGCACTGAAGCTTTCTTT; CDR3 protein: CAISQPGSTEAFF
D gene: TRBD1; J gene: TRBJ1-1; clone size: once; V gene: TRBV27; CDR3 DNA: TGTGCCAGCACCGATAAACGACAGGGCGGGGTCTTGAACACTGAAGCTTTCTTT; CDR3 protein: CASTDKRQGGVLNTEAFF
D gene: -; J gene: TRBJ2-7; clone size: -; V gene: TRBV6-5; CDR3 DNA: TGTGCCAGCAGTTACCCCCCCGACAGGATCTCCTACGAGCAGTACTTC; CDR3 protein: CASSYPPDRISYEQYF
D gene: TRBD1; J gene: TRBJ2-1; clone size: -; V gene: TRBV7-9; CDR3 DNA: TGTGCCAGCAGCTTATGGGACAGGGCGGGCGATGAGCAGTTCTTC; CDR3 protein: CASSLWDRAGDEQFF
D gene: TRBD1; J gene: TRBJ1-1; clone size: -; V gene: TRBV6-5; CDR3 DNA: TGTGCCAGCAGCCGACAGGGATGGAACACTGAAGCTTTCTTT; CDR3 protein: CASSRQGWNTEAFF
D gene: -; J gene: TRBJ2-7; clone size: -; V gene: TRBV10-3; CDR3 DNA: TGTGCCATCACCCCCGGCGACATCGGCTACGAGCAGTACTTC; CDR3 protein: CAITPGDIGYEQYF
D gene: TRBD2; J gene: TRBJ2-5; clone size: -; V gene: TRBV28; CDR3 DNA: TGTGCCAGCAGCTCGGGACTAGCAGGGGGGGCGTACCAAGAGACCCAGTACTTC; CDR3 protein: CASSSGLAGGAYQETQYF
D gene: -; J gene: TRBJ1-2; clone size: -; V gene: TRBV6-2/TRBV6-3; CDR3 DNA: TGTGCCAGCAGTTACTCTAGTCTTCCGCCGTATGGCTACACCTTC; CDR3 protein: CASSYSSLPPYGYTF
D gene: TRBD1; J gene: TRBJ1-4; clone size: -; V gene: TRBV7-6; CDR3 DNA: TGTGCCAGCAGCCCTAACAGGGGCCGGGGTGAAAAACTGTTTTTT; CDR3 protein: CASSPNRGRGEKLFF
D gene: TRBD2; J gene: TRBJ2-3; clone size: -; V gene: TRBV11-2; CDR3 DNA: TGTGCCAGCAGCTTACTATCAGCGGGGGACACAGATACGCAGTATTTT; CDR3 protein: CASSLLSAGDTDTQYF
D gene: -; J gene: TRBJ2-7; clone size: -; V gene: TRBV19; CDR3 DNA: TGTGCCACCACGCCAGGCGCCTCCTACGAGCAGTACTTC; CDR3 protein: CATTPGASYEQYF
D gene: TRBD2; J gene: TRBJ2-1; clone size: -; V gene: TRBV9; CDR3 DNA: TGTGCCAGCAGCGTAGTCACTAGCGGGCCTAATGAGCAGTTCTTC; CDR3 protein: CASSVVTSGPNEQFF
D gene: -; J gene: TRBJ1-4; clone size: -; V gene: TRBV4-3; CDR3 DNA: TGCGCCAGCAGCCAAGATCTAGGAGGCGGCGGGGATGAAAAACTGTTTTTT; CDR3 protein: CASSQDLGGGGDEKLFF
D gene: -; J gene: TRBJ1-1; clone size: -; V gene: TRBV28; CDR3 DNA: TGTGCCAGCAGTTTAGTGTCGGGGTATGGTGAAGCTTTCTTT; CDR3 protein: CASSLVSGYGEAFF
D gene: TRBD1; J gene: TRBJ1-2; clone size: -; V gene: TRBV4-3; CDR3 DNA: TGCGCCAGCAGCCAAGATTCAGGGCCAGGGGGTGCTTGGTATGGCTACACCTTC; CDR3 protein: CASSQDSGPGGAWYGYTF
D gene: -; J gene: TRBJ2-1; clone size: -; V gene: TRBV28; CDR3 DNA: TGTGCCAGCAGTCCGACCCAGGGTTCTGAAGTAAGGGATGAGCAGTTCTTC; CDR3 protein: CASSPTQGSEVRDEQFF
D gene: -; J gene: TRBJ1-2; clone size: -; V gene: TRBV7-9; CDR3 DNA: TGTGCCAGCAGCTTAGGAGGGTTTGGCTACACCTTC; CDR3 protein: CASSLGGFGYTF
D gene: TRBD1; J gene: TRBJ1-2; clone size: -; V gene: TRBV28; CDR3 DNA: TGTGCCAGCAGGACAGGGGCCTATGGCTACACCTTC; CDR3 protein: CASRTGAYGYTF
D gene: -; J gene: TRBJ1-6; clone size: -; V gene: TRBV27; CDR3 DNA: TGTGCCAGCAGTTTCACGACAATTAATAATTCACCCCTCCACTTT; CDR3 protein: CASSFTTINNSPLHF
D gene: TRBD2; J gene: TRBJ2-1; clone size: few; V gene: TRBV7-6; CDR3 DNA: TGTGCCAGCAGCGCCCGACTAGCGGGAGCTTACAATGAGCAGTTCTTC; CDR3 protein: CASSARLAGAYNEQFF
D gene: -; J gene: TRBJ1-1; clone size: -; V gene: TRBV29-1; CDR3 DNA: TGCAGCGTTGATTACGGCAGGGAAAAAGGGGCTTTCTTT; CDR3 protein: CSVDYGREKGAFF
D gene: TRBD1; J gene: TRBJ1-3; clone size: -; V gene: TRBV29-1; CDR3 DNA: TGCAGCGCTGGGACAGGGACAGGAAACACCATATATTTT; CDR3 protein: CSAGTGTGNTIYF
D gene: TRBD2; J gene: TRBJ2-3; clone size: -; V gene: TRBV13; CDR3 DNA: TGTGCCAGCCGCCCCTACCAGGGACTAGCGAAGACAGATACGCAGTATTTT; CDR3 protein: CASRPYQGLAKTDTQYF
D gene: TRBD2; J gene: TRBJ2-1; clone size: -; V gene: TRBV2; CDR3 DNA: TGTGCCAGCAGCAGCGGGAGCTATGAGCAGTTCTTC; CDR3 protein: CASSSGSYEQFF
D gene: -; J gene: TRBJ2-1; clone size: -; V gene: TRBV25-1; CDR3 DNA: TGTGCCAGTTTAAAGGATGTACAGATCCACAATGAGCAGTTCTTC; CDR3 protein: CASLKDVQIHNEQFF
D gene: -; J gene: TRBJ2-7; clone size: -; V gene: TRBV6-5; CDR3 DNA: TGTGCCAGCAGTTACCAACCAGGACTTTCCGAGCAGTACTTC; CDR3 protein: CASSYQPGLSEQYF
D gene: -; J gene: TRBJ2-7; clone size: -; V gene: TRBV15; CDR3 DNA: TGTGCCACCAGCAGAGCATTCGGGGGTGCCTACGAGCAGTACTTC; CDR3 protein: CATSRAFGGAYEQYF
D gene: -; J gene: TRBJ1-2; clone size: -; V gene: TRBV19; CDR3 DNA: TGTGCCAGTAGTATAGGAGTTCGGGTCAGGGACTATGGCTACACCTTC; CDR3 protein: CASSIGVRVRDYGYTF
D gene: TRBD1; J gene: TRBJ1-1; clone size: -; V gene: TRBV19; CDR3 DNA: TGTGCCAGTAGTGCCTGGACAGGGGAGTTAACTGAAGCTTTCTTT; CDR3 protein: CASSAWTGELTEAFF
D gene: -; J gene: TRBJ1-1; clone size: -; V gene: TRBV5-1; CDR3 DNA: TGCGCCAGCAGCCTGGCGGGGGTAGGAAACACTGAAGCTTTCTTT; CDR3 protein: CASSLAGVGNTEAFF
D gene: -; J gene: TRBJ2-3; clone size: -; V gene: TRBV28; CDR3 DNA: TGTGCCAGCAGCTTCTTGGATACGCAGTATTTT; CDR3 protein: CASSFLDTQYF